The T cell receptor (beta chain) under discussion was sequenced for a study of human T cells and chemical hapten exposure. MiXCR, applied by TCRdb to the RACE reads, yields one record per CDR3 protein. The sample gives more than 85,000 distinct CDR3 sequences, about 11% of which show up once; around 2.2% is in the top ten. The V gene lost 2 bases and the J gene lost 6 bases, with 14 bases spanning the gap. Germline V lookup: CDR1 SGHNT, CDR2 YYREEE (reference sequence). The CDR3 totals 14 residues. Time point noted: patch test 2, 6 weeks after DPC sensitization. This sample's treatment: therapeutic diphenylcyclopropenone sensitization with weekly scalp DPC.

Sequencing was performed on whole blood, taken in connection with sensitization to the hapten diphenylcyclopropenone (DPC). This TCR came from a middle-aged man with alopecia areata. Some clones in this sample may be carry-over from other donors' samples. V usage is TRBV5-4 and J usage is TRBJ2-5; tentative D call: TRBD1 (5 bases). DNA for the CDR3: TGTGCCAGCAGCTTAGGGGTAACGATGAAGACCCAGTACTTC. Protein sequence: CASSLGVTMKTQYF.